Here is one T cell receptor (beta chain) with its context. Its antigen remains unknown. Trimming took off 1 base at V and 0 bases at J, with 3 bases between the two ends. CDR1 and CDR2 (germline): SGHVS, FQNEAQ. The CDR3 has 13 residues. The data stem from a study of a mutant IDH1 vaccine in newly diagnosed glioma. Background on the study: Patients, over weeks 1, 3, 5, 7, 11, 15, 19 and 23, received a total of eight vaccinations. Those enrolled had earlier been treated with radiotherapy, temozolomide, or both, mostly both.

Time point noted: week 5, during vaccination. Doses comprised 300 ug of mutant IDH1 20-mer peptide each, plus topical imiquimod. TCRdb's table, derived via immunoSEQ multiplex PCR, lists solely in-frame clones and lacks some. Of roughly 50,000 clones in the sample, around 78% are singletons; the top ten hold 1.8%. The chain couples TRBV7-8 to TRBJ1-1; no clear D gene. This sample comprised PBMCs, obtained from a glioma patient whose treatment included an IDH1 peptide vaccine. The TCR sequence derives from a woman between 40 and 50 years old with glioma. This CDR3 reads CASSLEMNTEAFF. The DNA for the CDR3 is TGTGCCAGCAGCTTAGAGATGAACACTGAAGCTTTCTTT.